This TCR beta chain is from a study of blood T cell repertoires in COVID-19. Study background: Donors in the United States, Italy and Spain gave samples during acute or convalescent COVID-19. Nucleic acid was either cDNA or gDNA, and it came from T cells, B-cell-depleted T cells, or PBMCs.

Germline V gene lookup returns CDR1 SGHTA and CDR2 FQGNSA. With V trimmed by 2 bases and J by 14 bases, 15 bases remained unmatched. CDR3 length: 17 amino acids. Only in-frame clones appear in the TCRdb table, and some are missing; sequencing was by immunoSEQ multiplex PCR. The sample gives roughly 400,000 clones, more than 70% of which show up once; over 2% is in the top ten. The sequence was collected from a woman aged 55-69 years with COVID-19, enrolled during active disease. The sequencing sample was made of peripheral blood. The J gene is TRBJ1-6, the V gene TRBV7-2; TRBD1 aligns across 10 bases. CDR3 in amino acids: CASSLMSTGGGGVALHF. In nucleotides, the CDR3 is TGTGCCAGCAGCTTAATGTCGACAGGGGGCGGTGGTGTCGCCCTCCACTTT.